The rows below give T cell receptor beta chains drawn from one sample of a study of human T cells and chemical hapten exposure. One entry per CDR3 protein results from TCRdb running MiXCR on the RACE reads. The sample records about 80,000 distinct CDR3 sequences, approximately 15% being singletons. The source was whole blood, collected in connection with sensitization to the hapten diphenylcyclopropenone (DPC). The source is a woman in her forties or fifties with alopecia areata. Some clones in this sample may be carry-over from other donors' samples. CDR3s include the opening cysteine and the closing phenylalanine or tryptophan. Each record gives: J gene, V gene, CDR3 protein.

>TRBJ1-5|TRBV12-3/TRBV12-4
CASSLRWQPQHF
>TRBJ2-5|TRBV13
CASSSYSPSGDRETQYF
>TRBJ1-2|TRBV7-2
CASSRGQNYGYTF
>TRBJ2-3|TRBV15
CATSREGRGSSGRLDTQYF
>TRBJ2-7|TRBV11-2
CASRPLAQGRCEQYF
>TRBJ1-6|TRBV6-2/TRBV6-3
CASSYPTGDNSPLHF
>TRBJ2-3|TRBV12-3/TRBV12-4
CASRPRRAGTTDTQYF
>TRBJ2-7|TRBV5-4
CASSLFRLGPYEQYF
>TRBJ2-1|TRBV27
CASSSALAGSYNEQFF
>TRBJ2-1|TRBV7-8
CASSLGGAGGNEQFF
>TRBJ2-7|TRBV11-1
CASSYAKEQYF
>TRBJ1-1|TRBV29-1
CSVEWGFMNTEAFF
>TRBJ1-3|TRBV29-1
CSVVLSGALGNTIYF
>TRBJ2-7|TRBV5-1
CASSLNSGTAYEQYF
>TRBJ2-1|TRBV5-6
CASSSDGQPYNEQFF
>TRBJ2-2|TRBV11-2
CASSLVGRIQGDTGELFF
>TRBJ2-1|TRBV20-1
CSASYRTSGQFF
>TRBJ2-1|TRBV11-2
CASSPPSGWGNEQFF
>TRBJ1-1|TRBV20-1
CSARDIFRAGTEAFF
>TRBJ2-2|TRBV11-2
CASSLVREWPGELFF
>TRBJ2-3|TRBV20-1
CSALLAGGRTDTQYF
>TRBJ1-6|TRBV19
CASSLDGTGNNSPLHF
>TRBJ1-6|TRBV20-1
CSARALGRSELNSPLHF
>TRBJ1-2|TRBV7-2
CASSLVGGNGYTF
>TRBJ1-3|TRBV2
CASNREAAGNTIYF
>TRBJ2-2|TRBV11-3
CASSPGARADTGELFF
>TRBJ1-1|TRBV6-2/TRBV6-3
CASSEYFEAFF
>TRBJ2-2|TRBV24-1
CATSSPDGANTGELFF
>TRBJ1-1|TRBV30
CAWSVRGDTEAFF
>TRBJ1-4|TRBV7-2
CASSPLGVKLFF
>TRBJ1-1|TRBV28
CASSFRSAAFF
>TRBJ2-3|TRBV11-2
CASSLGLAGAADTQYF
>TRBJ1-1|TRBV14
CASSQAGMNTEAFF
>TRBJ2-1|TRBV10-1
CASSDPGSDEQFF
>TRBJ2-1|TRBV6-2/TRBV6-3
CASRQSLAGVGSEQFF
>TRBJ2-5|TRBV19
CASSRPQNGQETQYF
>TRBJ2-1|TRBV18
CASSAELAAPNNEQFF
>TRBJ2-1|TRBV7-2
CASSLRDNEQFF
>TRBJ2-7|TRBV11-2
CASSSVREGPYEQYF
>TRBJ2-7|TRBV18
CASSPPGGLLKYEQYF
>TRBJ2-7|TRBV29-1
CSVERLAGGYEQYF
>TRBJ2-3|TRBV6-5
CAIKSTGGTDTQYF
>TRBJ1-1|TRBV2
CASSVVTGAFF
>TRBJ2-2|TRBV5-6
CASSTASGSHTGELFF
>TRBJ2-7|TRBV19
CASSSQPRTSSYEQYF